One and the same sample provided the 28 T cell receptor beta chains below, sequenced in a study of blood T cell repertoires in COVID-19. Sequencing was performed with immunoSEQ multiplex PCR; in TCRdb, only in-frame clones are kept and a portion is missing. This table holds about 270,000 clones, approximately 87% found once. The sample taken for sequencing was peripheral blood. The receptor set was obtained from a woman between 25 and 40 years old with COVID-19, enrolled during active disease.

The chain combines TRBV4-2 with TRBJ2-1; 10 bases are a match to TRBD1. The CDR3 contains 13 residues. Looked up from germline, CDR1 is LGHNA and CDR2 is YNFKEQ. V dropped 1 base and J dropped 13; count of bases not matched to a gene: 4. The CDR3 sequence: CASSQVGTGDQFF. The CDR3 coding sequence is TGTGCCAGCAGCCAAGTTGGGACAGGGGATCAGTTCTTC.

The CDR3: CASSVRVGLAGVSNEQFF. CDR3 sequence (DNA): TGTGCCAGCAGCGTGAGGGTGGGACTAGCGGGGGTCTCTAATGAGCAGTTCTTC. The chain has TRBV9 and TRBJ2-1; 14 bases align to TRBD2. With 2 bases clipped from V and 7 bases from J, the junction kept 11 bases outside the gene matches. This CDR3 is 18 amino acids long. Germline assignment: CDR1 SGDLS and CDR2 YYNGEE.

This clone was seen a single time. The V call is TRBV14, the J call TRBJ1-2; 8 bases map to TRBD1. Looked up from germline, CDR1 is SGHDN and CDR2 is FVKESK. The CDR3 runs 16 residues. The trim removed 1 base at V and 4 bases at J, leaving 8 bases unmatched. The CDR3 spells CASSQVQGQGAYGYTF. The CDR3 bases are TGTGCCAGCAGCCAAGTCCAAGGACAGGGAGCCTATGGCTACACCTTC.

J is TRBJ1-2 and V is TRBV3-1 (or the pseudogene TRBV3-2); tentative D call: TRBD1 (6 bases). This CDR3 is built from 17 residues. Trimming took 2 bases from V and 1 from J, leaving 17 bases between them. CDR1 is LGHDT, CDR2 YNNKEL, per germline (reference sequence). The CDR3 reads CASSQLGTSKFNYGYTF. The DNA of the CDR3 is TGTGCCAGCAGCCAACTCGGGACATCTAAGTTTAACTATGGCTACACCTTC.

This chain joins TRBV6-2 or TRBV6-3 and TRBJ2-7, with TRBD2 as a possible D gene (7 bases). This CDR3 has 15 residues. V was shortened by 4 bases and J by 4 bases, with 17 bases between the two germline ends. CDR1 MNHEY and CDR2 SVGEGT come from the germline V gene. CDR3 DNA: TGTGCCAGCAGTTCCGCCGGGGGGCGGTTATACGAGCAGTACTTC. The encoded protein is CASSSAGGRLYEQYF.

The gene calls are TRBV7-8 and TRBJ2-6; the match to TRBD2 covers 7 bases. CDR3 length: 18 residues. V gave up 0 bases and J gave up 3 bases; unmatched junction bases: 8. Germline V CDR1 and CDR2: SGHVS, FQNEAQ. The CDR3: CASSLAVLGGFGANVLTF. The CDR3 nucleotides are TGTGCCAGCAGCTTAGCGGTGTTGGGAGGGTTTGGGGCCAACGTCCTGACTTTC.

This clone was picked up one time. The chain links TRBV12-5 to TRBJ2-7; D perhaps matches TRBD2 (6 bases). This CDR3 has 17 amino acids. Trimming cost V 5 bases and J 2 bases, with 22 bases left between them. The germline CDR1 and CDR2 sequences are LGHNT and FRNRAP. CDR3 in DNA: TGTGCTAGTGGTCCCTCTTATTGGCGCGGGGATACCTACGAGCAGTACTTC. Protein sequence: CASGPSYWRGDTYEQYF.

This chain uses TRBV28 with TRBJ1-2, with 9 bases aligning to TRBD1. Trimming took 6 bases from V and 8 from J; bases not matched to a gene: 7. CDR1 and CDR2 from the germline V gene are MDHEN and SYDVKM. The CDR3 sequence is 13 residues long. The CDR3 loop reads CASSSNRGQGYTF. DNA for the CDR3: TGTGCCAGCAGCTCAAACAGGGGGCAAGGCTACACCTTC.

The J gene is TRBJ2-7, the V gene TRBV6-1; weak D call: TRBD2 (5 bases). This CDR3 has 14 residues. Germline CDR1 and CDR2: MNHNS and SASEGT. V gave up 2 bases and J gave up 3 bases, with 11 bases separating them. The chain's CDR3 is CASSEWTFGYEQYF. For the CDR3, the DNA is TGTGCCAGCAGTGAATGGACTTTTGGCTACGAGCAGTACTTC.

V is TRBV4-1 and J is TRBJ1-6; TRBD1 is a possible D gene (6 bases). V dropped 0 bases and J dropped 5 bases, with 14 bases sitting between them. There are 17 residues in the CDR3. CDR1 and CDR2 (germline): MGHRA, YSYEKL. The CDR3 protein is CASSQDVGTYNNSPLHF. The CDR3 coding sequence is TGCGCCAGCAGCCAAGACGTCGGGACATACAATAATTCACCCCTCCACTTT.

The chain recombines TRBV29-1 with TRBJ2-7; TRBD2 agrees at 8 bases. V lost 6 bases, J lost 0 bases, and 1 base stayed unmatched. The CDR3 runs to 12 residues. Looked up from germline, CDR1 is SQVTM and CDR2 is ANQGSEA. This CDR3 is CSVTSASYEQYF. The CDR3 bases are TGCAGCGTGACTAGCGCCTCCTACGAGCAGTACTTC.

With respect to this clone: A clone one base away is much larger, so this may be a read error. The J gene is TRBJ2-7, the V gene TRBV6-5; TRBD1 agrees at 7 bases. This CDR3 contains 13 residues. The ends lost 6 bases at V and 1 base at J; junction bases unmatched: 3. Germline CDR1 and CDR2: MNHEY and SVGAGI. CDR3 protein: CASSSGQSYEQYF. The CDR3 DNA follows: TGTGCCAGCAGCTCGGGACAGTCCTACGAGCAGTACTTC.

J is TRBJ2-2 and V is TRBV9; 7 nucleotides line up with TRBD1. Germline V gene lookup returns CDR1 SGDLS and CDR2 YYNGEE. The CDR3 covers 18 residues. With 5 bases clipped from V and 1 base from J, the junction kept 14 bases outside the gene matches. CDR3 sequence: CASRDRDRGFVNTGELFF. In DNA, the CDR3 is TGTGCCAGCAGAGACCGGGACAGAGGTTTTGTGAACACCGGGGAGCTGTTTTTT.

The J gene is TRBJ1-6, the V gene TRBV5-1; D remains ambiguous. This CDR3 spans 14 amino acids. V was clipped by 0 bases and J by 10 bases, with 11 bases between them. Looked up from germline, CDR1 is SGHRS and CDR2 is YFSETQ. CDR3: CASSLGQVESPLHF. Written as DNA, the CDR3 is TGCGCCAGCAGCTTGGGGCAGGTCGAGTCACCCCTCCACTTT.

This clone occurred once. The chain carries TRBV30 and TRBJ2-3, with D maybe TRBD2 (5 bases). V was shortened by 1 base and J by 2 bases, with 13 bases between the two germline ends. Germline V gives CDR1 GTSNPN, CDR2 SVGIG (reference sequence). The CDR3 length is 15 residues. The CDR3 here is CAWSAPGGYTDTQYF. CDR3 DNA sequence: TGTGCCTGGAGTGCCCCCGGAGGATACACAGATACGCAGTATTTT.

The chain is built from TRBV10-1 and TRBJ2-7, with D possibly being TRBD2 (6 bases). Per the germline V gene, CDR1 is WNHNN and CDR2 is SYGVQD (reference sequence). The CDR3 contains 20 residues. V was clipped by 5 bases and J by 0 bases, with 29 bases between them. CDR3 bases: TGCGCCAGCAGTCCCCCGAAAGCGGGTTTTGAAGATCGATACTCCTACGAGCAGTACTTC. Its protein product is CASSPPKAGFEDRYSYEQYF.

This chain uses TRBV21-1 with TRBJ1-2; the table's TRBD1 call for D was not verified on the DNA. TRBV21-1 is noted as a pseudogene. CDR3 length: 19 residues. The CDR3, as DNA: TGTGCCAGCAGCAAAGCGCTTAGGGACAGGGGACGGCTCGGGTACGGCTACACCTTC. Translating gives CASSKALRDRGRLGYGYTF.

The chain links TRBV5-8 to TRBJ2-5; D is possibly TRBD1 (6 bases). Germline V CDR1 and CDR2: SGHTS, YDEGEE. V lost 4 bases to trimming and J lost 5 bases, with 21 bases between them. This CDR3 contains 16 residues. CDR3 DNA: TGTGCCAGCAGCAGCAACCCTCCTCAGGGGCGGGAGACCCAGTACTTC. Translating gives CASSSNPPQGRETQYF.

J is TRBJ2-1 and V is TRBV5-8; 8 positions agree with TRBD2. The CDR3 runs 15 residues. Germline lookup yields CDR1 SGHTS and CDR2 YDEGEE. After removal of 2 bases from V and 7 bases from J, the junction contained 8 bases not matched to a gene. Written as DNA, the CDR3 is TGTGCCAGCAGCTTTCGGGGGGGCCTCTTTAATGAGCAGTTCTTC. Protein: CASSFRGGLFNEQFF.

This sequence joins TRBV2 and TRBJ2-3, with 11 bases identical to TRBD2. The V and J ends lost 6 bases and 2 bases, in that order; junction bases with no gene match: 4. Germline V gives CDR1 SNHLY, CDR2 FYNNEI. This CDR3 has 15 amino acids. The CDR3 nucleotides read TGTGCCAGCAGCGCGGGACTAGCGGTCACAGATACGCAGTATTTT. Translation gives CASSAGLAVTDTQYF.

This clone was counted only a few times. The chain combines TRBV27 with TRBJ1-5; perhaps TRBD1 as D (6 bases). Trimming took 3 bases from V and 7 from J, leaving 10 bases between them. CDR1 MNHEY and CDR2 SMNVEV come from the germline V gene (reference sequence). The CDR3 totals 13 residues. The CDR3 nucleotides read TGTGCCAGCAGTTTTTCAGGGGACCAGCCCCAGCATTTT. This sequence encodes CASSFSGDQPQHF.

The rearrangement joins TRBV7-8 to TRBJ2-7, with TRBD2 matching over 7 bases. Germline values: CDR1 SGHVS, CDR2 FQNEAQ. The CDR3 runs to 14 residues. V gave up 5 bases and J gave up 2 bases; unmatched junction bases: 6. CDR3 in DNA: TGTGCCAGCAGCCTACCTAGCGGAACCTACGAGCAGTACTTC. Residues: CASSLPSGTYEQYF.

This chain links TRBV5-1 with TRBJ1-6, with TRBD1 matching 9 bases. The CDR3 covers 18 residues. The V gene's germline CDR1 is SGHRS and CDR2 YFSETQ. Trimming cost V 3 bases and J 9 bases; bases outside gene matches: 16. DNA for the CDR3: TGCGCCAGCAGCTCCCACCAACAACAGGGGGCGCGACGTTCACCCCTCCACTTT. Residues: CASSSHQQQGARRSPLHF. Looking up the rest from reference TRBV5-1 and TRBJ1-6 gives the full variable domain: KAGVTQTPRYLIKTRGQQVTLSCSPISGHRSVSWYQQTPGQGLQFLFEYFSETQRNKGNFPGRFSGRQFSNSRSEMNVSTLELGDSALYLCASSSHQQQGARRSPLHFGNGTRLTVT.

Turning to this clone: Other DNA sequences of this sample code for an identical CDR3. The CDR3 DNA follows: TGTGCCAGCAGCTTGACTACGGGGAATTACGAGCAGTACTTC. This encodes CASSLTTGNYEQYF. The V gene is TRBV5-6, the J gene TRBJ2-7; D perhaps matches TRBD2 (5 bases). With 1 base removed from V and 4 bases from J, the gap between germline ends came to 12 bases. Germline CDR1 reads SGHDT; CDR2 reads YYEEEE. CDR3 length: 14 residues.

Only one count was recorded for this clone. CDR3 loop: CASSLQGINSPLHF. CDR3 bases: TGTGCCAGCAGTCTACAGGGCATTAATTCACCCCTCCACTTT. The rearrangement links TRBV27 to TRBJ1-6; TRBD1 is a possible D gene (6 bases). Between the trimmed V and J ends, which lost 5 bases and 6 bases, there was a span of 11 bases. The CDR3 is 14 residues long. The germline CDR1 and CDR2 sequences are MNHEY and SMNVEV (reference sequence).

This rearrangement joins TRBV12-5 to TRBJ2-5, with 7 positions matching TRBD1. V shed 1 base and J 1 base; nucleotides not matched to a gene: 3. Germline V gene data show CDR1 as LGHNT and CDR2 as FRNRAP. CDR3 length equals 15 residues. The CDR3 spells CASGLAGQAQETQYF. For the CDR3, the DNA is TGTGCTAGTGGTTTGGCTGGACAGGCCCAAGAGACCCAGTACTTC.

The chain's CDR3 is CASSAQNVHNQPQHF. The CDR3 DNA reads as TGCGCCAGCAGTGCCCAAAATGTCCATAATCAGCCCCAGCATTTT. This sequence joins TRBV10-2 and TRBJ1-5; no firm D call. The germline V gene encodes CDR1 WSHSY and CDR2 SAAADI. The CDR3 has 15 residues. Trimming took 4 bases from V and 4 from J, leaving 14 bases between them.

This chain joins TRBV6-9 and TRBJ1-1, with a tentative D call TRBD1 (6 bases). The CDR3 runs to 15 residues. Germline CDR1 reads MNHGY; CDR2 reads SVAAGI. The germline V and J ends were trimmed by 4 bases and 4 bases, with 16 bases remaining between them. CDR3 sequence: CASSSHRVRGTEAFF. For the CDR3, the DNA is TGTGCCAGCAGTTCCCACAGGGTTCGGGGCACTGAAGCTTTCTTT.